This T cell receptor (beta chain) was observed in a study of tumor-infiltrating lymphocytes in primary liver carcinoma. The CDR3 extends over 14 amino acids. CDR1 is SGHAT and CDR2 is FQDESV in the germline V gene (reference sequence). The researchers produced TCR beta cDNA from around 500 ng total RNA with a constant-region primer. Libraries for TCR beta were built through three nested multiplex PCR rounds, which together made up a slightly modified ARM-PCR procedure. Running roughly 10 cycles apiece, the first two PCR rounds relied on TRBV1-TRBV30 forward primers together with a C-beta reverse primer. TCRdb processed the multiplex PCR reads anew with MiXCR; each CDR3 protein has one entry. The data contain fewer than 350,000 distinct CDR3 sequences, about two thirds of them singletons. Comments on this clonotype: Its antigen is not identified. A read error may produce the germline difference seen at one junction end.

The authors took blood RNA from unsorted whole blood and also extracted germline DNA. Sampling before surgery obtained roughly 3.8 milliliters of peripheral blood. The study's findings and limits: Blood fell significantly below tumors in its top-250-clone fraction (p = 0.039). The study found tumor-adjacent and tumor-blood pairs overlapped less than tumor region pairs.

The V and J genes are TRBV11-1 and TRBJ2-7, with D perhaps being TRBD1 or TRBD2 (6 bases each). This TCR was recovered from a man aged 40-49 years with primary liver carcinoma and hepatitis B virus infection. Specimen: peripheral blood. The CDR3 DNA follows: TGTGCCAGCACCCGAGGGGGGAGCTACTACGAACAGTACTTC. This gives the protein CASTRGGSYYEQYF.